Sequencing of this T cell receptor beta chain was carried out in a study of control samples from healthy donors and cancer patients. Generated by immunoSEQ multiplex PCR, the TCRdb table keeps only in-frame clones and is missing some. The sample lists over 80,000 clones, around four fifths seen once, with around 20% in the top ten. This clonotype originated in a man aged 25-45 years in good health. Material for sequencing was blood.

CDR3 DNA sequence: TGTGCCAGCAGATCACAGTTTAACTATGGCTACACCTTC. Translation gives CASRSQFNYGYTF. The chain has TRBV6-5 and TRBJ1-2; no clear D. Per the germline V gene, CDR1 is MNHEY and CDR2 is SVGAGI. The V end lost 6 bases, the J end lost 1 base, and 9 bases lay between the germline ends. The CDR3 loop spans 13 amino acids.